This TCR beta chain was observed in a study of human CD8 memory T cell subsets. Study observations and caveats: Stem-like memory and precursor exhausted T cell repertoires overlapped minimally with each other.

With regard to this clonotype: The antigen remains undetermined.

UMI-labeled 5' RACE produced the TCR beta libraries. Per the authors' pipeline: TCR beta libraries each contained roughly 2,900 to 20,000 functional CDR3 beta clonotypes. TCRdb reprocessed the 5' RACE reads; each CDR3 protein has one entry and no DNA is given. The V and J calls, along with clone size, are taken from TCRdb and not from the paper's own processing. The sample's table shows about 4,900 distinct CDR3 sequences. Each subset gave duplicate vials of 150,000 sorted CD8+ T cells for RNA. CDR3 length: 16 residues. The V gene's germline CDR1 is SGHVS and CDR2 FNYEAQ. Sequenced sample: CD8+ T cells from PBMCs. V gene TRBV7-6 combines with J gene TRBJ1-6; there is no DNA to check the TCRdb D call of TRBD1. This sequence was found in a human donor in good health. CDR3 in amino acids: CASSLAEFQGHSPLHF.